The next 2 T cell receptor beta chains were all read from a single sample in a study of cytomegalovirus exposure and HLA in healthy donors. A multiplex PCR was run with 60 Vbeta primers and 13 Jbeta primers. Profiling relied on immunoSEQ multiplex PCR, and the TCRdb table lists in-frame clones only, not all of them. The sample shows 140,000 or so clones, 80% to 90% of them seen only once. The sequenced sample was PBMCs. The receptors come from a boy aged 2 to 10 in good health and CMV-seronegative.

Note on this clone: At one of its ends the junction is not consistent with the germline gene, which may arise from a read error. The V and J genes are TRBV29-1 and TRBJ2-1; a weak D match, TRBD2 (5 bases). This CDR3 comprises 9 residues. Germline V CDR1 and CDR2: SQVTM, ANQGSEA. The CDR3 reads CSVEGTRVF. The CDR3 coding sequence is TGCAGCGTTGAAGGTACTAGGGTCTTC.

The gene calls are TRBV5-6 and TRBJ1-1, with a possible D match to TRBD1 (5 bases). Germline values: CDR1 SGHDT, CDR2 YYEEEE. CDR3 length: 16 amino acids. The V gene lost 3 bases and the J gene lost 10 bases, with 25 bases spanning the gap. The CDR3 coding sequence is TGTGCCAGCAGCTCACCCTTAAGACAGCCGGCCGGTGTAGCTTTCTTT. This encodes CASSSPLRQPAGVAFF.